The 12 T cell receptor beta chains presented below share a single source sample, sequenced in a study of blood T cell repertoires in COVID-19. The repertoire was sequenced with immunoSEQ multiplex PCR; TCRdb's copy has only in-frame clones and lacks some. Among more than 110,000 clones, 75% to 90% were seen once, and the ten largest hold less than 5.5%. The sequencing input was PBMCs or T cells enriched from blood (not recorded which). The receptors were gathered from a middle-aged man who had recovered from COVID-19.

The CDR3 here is CASRPGTPSSYNEQFF. CDR3 bases: TGTGCCAGTAGACCCGGGACTCCAAGCTCCTACAATGAGCAGTTCTTC. This rearrangement joins TRBV28 to TRBJ2-1; TRBD2 is a possible D gene (6 bases). The CDR3 runs 16 residues. CDR1 is MDHEN and CDR2 is SYDVKM in the germline V gene. V was pared by 9 bases and J by 0 bases, with 18 bases between.

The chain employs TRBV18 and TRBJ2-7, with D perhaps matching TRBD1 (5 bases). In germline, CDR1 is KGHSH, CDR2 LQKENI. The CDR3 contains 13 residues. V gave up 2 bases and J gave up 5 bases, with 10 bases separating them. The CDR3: CASSPGARDEQYV. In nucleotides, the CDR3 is TGTGCCAGCTCACCAGGGGCTAGGGACGAGCAGTACGTC.

The CDR3 bases are TGTGCCAGCAGCTCAAGTAGGACTTCCAGCTCCTACAATGAGCAGTTCTTC. It codes for CASSSSRTSSSYNEQFF. The chain links TRBV7-2 to TRBJ2-1, with D possibly TRBD2 on 5 matching bases. The CDR3 is 17 amino acids. The V end was cut by 4 bases, the J end by 0 bases, with 16 bases between. Germline V CDR1 and CDR2: SGHTA, FQGNSA.

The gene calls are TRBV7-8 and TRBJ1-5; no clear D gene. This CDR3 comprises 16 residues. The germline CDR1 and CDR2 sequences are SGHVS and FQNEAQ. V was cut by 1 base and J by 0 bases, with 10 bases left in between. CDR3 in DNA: TGTGCCAGCAGCTTAGGAGGATTTTATAGCAATCAGCCCCAGCATTTT. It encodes CASSLGGFYSNQPQHF.

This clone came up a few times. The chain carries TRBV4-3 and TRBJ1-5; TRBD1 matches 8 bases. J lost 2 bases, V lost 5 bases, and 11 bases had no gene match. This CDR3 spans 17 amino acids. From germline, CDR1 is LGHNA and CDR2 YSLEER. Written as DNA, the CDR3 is TGCGCCAGCAGCTTTCGTCCCCAGGGGGCTGGCAATCAGCCCCAGCATTTT. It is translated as CASSFRPQGAGNQPQHF.

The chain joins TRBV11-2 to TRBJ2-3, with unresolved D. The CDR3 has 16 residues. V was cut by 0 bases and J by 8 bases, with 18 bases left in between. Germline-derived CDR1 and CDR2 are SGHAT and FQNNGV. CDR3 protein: CASSLDRFAALSTQYF. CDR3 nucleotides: TGTGCCAGCAGCTTAGATCGGTTCGCCGCCCTTTCTACGCAGTATTTT. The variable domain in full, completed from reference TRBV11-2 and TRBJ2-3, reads EAGVAQSPRYKIIEKRQSVAFWCNPISGHATLYWYQQILGQGPKLLIQFQNNGVVDDSQLPKDRFSAERLKGVDSTLKIQPAKLEDSAVYLCASSLDRFAALSTQYFGPGTRLTVL.

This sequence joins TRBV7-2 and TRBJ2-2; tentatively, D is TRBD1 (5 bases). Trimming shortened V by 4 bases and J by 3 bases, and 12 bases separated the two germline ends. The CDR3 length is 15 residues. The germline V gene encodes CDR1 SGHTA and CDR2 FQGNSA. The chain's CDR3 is CASSSQGQDTGELFF. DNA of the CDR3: TGTGCCAGCAGCTCCCAGGGTCAAGACACCGGGGAGCTGTTTTTT.

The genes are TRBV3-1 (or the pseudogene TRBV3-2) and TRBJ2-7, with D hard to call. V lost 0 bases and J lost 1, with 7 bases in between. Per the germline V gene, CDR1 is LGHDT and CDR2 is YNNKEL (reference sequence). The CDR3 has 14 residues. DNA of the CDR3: TGTGCCAGCAGCCAAGATTACTTATCCTACGAGCAGTACTTC. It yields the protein CASSQDYLSYEQYF.

In nucleotides, the CDR3 is TGTGCCAGTAGATCACCGGGACAGGCTCATCAGCCCCAGCATTTT. It encodes CASRSPGQAHQPQHF. The rearrangement uses TRBV19 and TRBJ1-5, with TRBD1 identical over 8 bases. The CDR3 totals 15 residues. Germline V lookup: CDR1 LNHDA, CDR2 SQIVND (reference sequence). The junction had 9 bases not matched to a gene; V was cut back by 6 bases and J by 5 bases.

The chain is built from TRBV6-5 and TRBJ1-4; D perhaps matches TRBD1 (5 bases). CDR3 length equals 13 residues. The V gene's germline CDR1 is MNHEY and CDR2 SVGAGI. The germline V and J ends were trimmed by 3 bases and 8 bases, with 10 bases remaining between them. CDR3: CASSYGRAEKLFF. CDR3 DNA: TGTGCCAGCAGTTATGGCAGGGCAGAAAAACTGTTTTTT.

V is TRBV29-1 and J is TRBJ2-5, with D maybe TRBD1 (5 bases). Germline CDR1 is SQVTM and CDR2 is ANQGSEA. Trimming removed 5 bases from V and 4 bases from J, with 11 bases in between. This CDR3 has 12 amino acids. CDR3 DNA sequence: TGCAGCGTTTCGAAGGGGCCAGAGACCCAGTACTTC. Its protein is CSVSKGPETQYF.

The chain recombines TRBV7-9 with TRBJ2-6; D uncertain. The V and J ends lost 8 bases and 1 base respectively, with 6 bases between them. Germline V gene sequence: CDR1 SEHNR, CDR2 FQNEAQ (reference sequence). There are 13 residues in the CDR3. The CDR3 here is CASVPSGANVLTF. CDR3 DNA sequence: TGTGCCAGCGTCCCGTCTGGGGCCAACGTCCTGACTTTC.